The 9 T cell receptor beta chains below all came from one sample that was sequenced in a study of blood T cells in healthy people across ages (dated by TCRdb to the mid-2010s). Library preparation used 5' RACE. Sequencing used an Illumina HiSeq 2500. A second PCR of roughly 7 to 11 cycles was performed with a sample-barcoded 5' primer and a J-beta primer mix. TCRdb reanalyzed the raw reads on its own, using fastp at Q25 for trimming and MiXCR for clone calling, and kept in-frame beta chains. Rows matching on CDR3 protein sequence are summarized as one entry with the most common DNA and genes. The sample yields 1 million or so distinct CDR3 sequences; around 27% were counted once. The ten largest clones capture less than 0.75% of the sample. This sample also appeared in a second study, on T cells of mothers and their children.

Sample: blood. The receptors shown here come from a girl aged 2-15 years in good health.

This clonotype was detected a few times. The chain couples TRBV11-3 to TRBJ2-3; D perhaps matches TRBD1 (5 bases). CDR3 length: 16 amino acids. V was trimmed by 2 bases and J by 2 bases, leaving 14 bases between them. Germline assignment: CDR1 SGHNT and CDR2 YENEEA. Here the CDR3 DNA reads TGTGCCAGCAGCTTACGCCGGACATCCGACACAGATACGCAGTATTTT. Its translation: CASSLRRTSDTDTQYF.

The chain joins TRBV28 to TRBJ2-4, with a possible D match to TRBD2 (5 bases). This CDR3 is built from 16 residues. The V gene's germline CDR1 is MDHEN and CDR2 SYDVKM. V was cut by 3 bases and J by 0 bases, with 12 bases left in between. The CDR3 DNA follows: TGTGCCAGCAGTTTTCTGGCGGGCCAAGCCAAAAACATTCAGTACTTC. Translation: CASSFLAGQAKNIQYF.

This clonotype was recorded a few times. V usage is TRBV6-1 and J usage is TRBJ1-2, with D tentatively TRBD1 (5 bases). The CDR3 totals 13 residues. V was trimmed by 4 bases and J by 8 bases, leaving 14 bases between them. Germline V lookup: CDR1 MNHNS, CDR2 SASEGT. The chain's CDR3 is CASSGDLKGGYTF. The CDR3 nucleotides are TGTGCCAGCAGTGGGGACCTCAAGGGAGGCTACACCTTC.

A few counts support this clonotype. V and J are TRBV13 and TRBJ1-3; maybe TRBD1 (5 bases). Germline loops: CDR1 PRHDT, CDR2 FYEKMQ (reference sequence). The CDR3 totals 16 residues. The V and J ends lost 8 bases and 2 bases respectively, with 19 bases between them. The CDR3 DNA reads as TGTGCCAGCTACCCTGTTACAGGCGCGCCTGGAAACACCATATATTTT. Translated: CASYPVTGAPGNTIYF.

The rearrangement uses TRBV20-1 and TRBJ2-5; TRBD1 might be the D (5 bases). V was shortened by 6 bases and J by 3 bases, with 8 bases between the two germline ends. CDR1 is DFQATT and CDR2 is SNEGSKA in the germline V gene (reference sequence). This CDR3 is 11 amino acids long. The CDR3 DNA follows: TGCAGTGCCAAGACAGAAGAGACCCAGTACTTC. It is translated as CSAKTEETQYF.

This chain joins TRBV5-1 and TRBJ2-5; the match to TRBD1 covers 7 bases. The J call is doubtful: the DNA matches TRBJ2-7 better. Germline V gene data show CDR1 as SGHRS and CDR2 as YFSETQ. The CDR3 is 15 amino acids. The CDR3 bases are TGCGCCAGCAGCTTGGAACCCAGGGGGACCTACGAGCAGTACTTC. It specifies CASSLEPRGTYEQYF.

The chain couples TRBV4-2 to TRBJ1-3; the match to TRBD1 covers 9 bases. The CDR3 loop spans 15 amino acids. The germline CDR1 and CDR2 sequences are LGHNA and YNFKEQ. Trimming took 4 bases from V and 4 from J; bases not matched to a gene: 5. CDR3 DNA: TGTGCCAGCAGCCCCCGGACAGGGGTAGGAAACACCATATATTTT. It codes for CASSPRTGVGNTIYF.

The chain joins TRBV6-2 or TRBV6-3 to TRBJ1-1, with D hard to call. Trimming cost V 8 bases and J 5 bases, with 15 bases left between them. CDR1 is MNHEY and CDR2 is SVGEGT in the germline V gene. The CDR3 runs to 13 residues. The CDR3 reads CASRDAMGTEAFF. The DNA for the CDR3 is TGTGCCAGCCGAGACGCGATGGGGACTGAAGCTTTCTTT.

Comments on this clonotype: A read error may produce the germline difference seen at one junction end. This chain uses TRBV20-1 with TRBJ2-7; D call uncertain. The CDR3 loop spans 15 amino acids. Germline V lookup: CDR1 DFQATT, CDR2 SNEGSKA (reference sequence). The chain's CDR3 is CSARDLGRTVNEQYF. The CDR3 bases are TGCAGTGCCAGAGATCTGGGTAGGACCGTGAACGAGCAGTACTTC.